This TCR beta chain was captured by sequencing in a study of blood T cell repertoires in COVID-19. In the study overall: The United States, Italy and Spain supplied acute and convalescent COVID-19 samples. Sources were T cells, B-cell-depleted T cells, or PBMCs; the material itself was cDNA or gDNA.

Authors' processing steps: How many nucleated cells were present was estimated from reference gene primer amplification. Here immunoSEQ multiplex PCR was the method, and the copy in TCRdb shows in-frame clones only, minus some. That table gives V, J and clone size, and the DNA gave D and trimming. There are more than 90,000 clones in the sample; around 87% occur only once, and approximately 10% lies in the top ten. Trimming removed 6 bases from V and 1 base from J; junction bases left unmatched: 5. The germline gives CDR1 LNHDA, CDR2 SQIVND (reference sequence). The CDR3 totals 15 residues. The origin of this receptor is a young woman with acute or convalescent COVID-19. This chain joins TRBV19 and TRBJ2-2, with TRBD2 matching over 7 bases. Material: peripheral blood. CDR3 coding DNA: TGTGCCAGTAGCCCCCTAGCGGTGAACACCGGGGAGCTGTTTTTT. Encoded protein: CASSPLAVNTGELFF.